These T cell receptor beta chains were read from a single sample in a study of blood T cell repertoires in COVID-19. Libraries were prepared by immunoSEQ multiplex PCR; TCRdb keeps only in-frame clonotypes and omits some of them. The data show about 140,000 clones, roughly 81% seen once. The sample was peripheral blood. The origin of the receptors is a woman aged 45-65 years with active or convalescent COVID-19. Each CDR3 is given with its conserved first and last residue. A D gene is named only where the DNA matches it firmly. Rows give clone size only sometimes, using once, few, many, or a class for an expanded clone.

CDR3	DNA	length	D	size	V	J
CASRVAGGVNEQYF	TGTGCCAGCAGAGTAGCGGGAGGGGTTAACGAGCAGTACTTC	14	TRBD2	-	TRBV6-5	TRBJ2-7
CASSLEGTFTQYF	TGTGCCAGCAGCTTGGAGGGGACTTTCACGCAGTATTTT	13	-	-	TRBV5-6	TRBJ2-3
CASSYSGRVGSYEQYF	TGTGCCAGCAGTTATTCGGGCAGGGTAGGGTCCTACGAGCAGTACTTC	16	-	once	TRBV6-9	TRBJ2-7
CASSYGQEGEQYF	TGTGCCAGCAGTTACGGACAGGAAGGTGAGCAGTACTTC	13	TRBD1	-	TRBV12-3/TRBV12-4	TRBJ2-7
CASSVGPGGSYEQYF	TGTGCCAGCAGCGTAGGGCCCGGGGGGTCCTACGAGCAGTACTTC	15	TRBD2	-	TRBV9	TRBJ2-7
CASSPRGTISNQPQHF	TGTGCCAGCTCGCCCAGGGGGACAATTAGCAATCAGCCCCAGCATTTT	16	TRBD1	-	TRBV18	TRBJ1-5
CATSRGANTEAFF	TGTGCCACCAGCAGAGGAGCGAACACTGAAGCTTTCTTT	13	-	many	TRBV15	TRBJ1-1
CASSREGSNTGELFF	TGTGCCAGCAGCAGGGAGGGGTCAAACACCGGGGAGCTGTTTTTT	15	TRBD2	-	TRBV11-2	TRBJ2-2
CASSFRTSGSTDTQYF	TGTGCCAGCAGCTTTCGGACTAGCGGGAGTACAGATACGCAGTATTTT	16	TRBD2	-	TRBV3-1/TRBV3-2	TRBJ2-3
CASSGEGLAGVDTQYF	TGTGCCAGCAGTGGAGAGGGACTAGCGGGAGTAGATACGCAGTATTTT	16	TRBD2	-	TRBV6-2/TRBV6-3	TRBJ2-3
CASSSRGAHEQFF	TGTGCCAGCAGTTCCCGGGGGGCCCATGAGCAGTTCTTC	13	-	-	TRBV12-3/TRBV12-4	TRBJ2-1
CASSWTRIPQETQYF	TGTGCCAGCAGCTGGACTCGAATCCCCCAAGAGACCCAGTACTTC	15	-	-	TRBV7-2	TRBJ2-5
CASRLDIRGVPSTDTQYF	TGTGCAAGTCGCTTAGATATTCGGGGGGTACCAAGCACAGATACGCAGTATTTT	18	-	-	TRBV12-2	TRBJ2-3
CASSARDRGFSSGNTIYF	TGTGCCAGCAGCGCAAGGGACAGGGGCTTTTCCTCTGGAAACACCATATATTTT	18	TRBD1	-	TRBV9	TRBJ1-3
CASARGDGTNEKLFF	TGTGCCAGCGCCCGGGGGGACGGGACTAATGAAAAACTGTTTTTT	15	-	-	TRBV7-2	TRBJ1-4
CASSLGFTYRGRTDTQYF	TGTGCCAGCAGTTTGGGGTTTACATACAGGGGGCGCACAGATACGCAGTATTTT	18	TRBD1	few	TRBV28	TRBJ2-3
CASSQDQEDSNQPQHF	TGTGCCAGCAGCCAAGATCAAGAGGATAGCAATCAGCCCCAGCATTTT	16	-	-	TRBV4-2	TRBJ1-5
CASSLGGEMKNFF	TGTGCCAGCAGTTTGGGGGGGGAGATGAAAAACTTTTTT	13	-	-	TRBV28	TRBJ1-4
CASSPTPETPRPNTEAFF	TGTGCCAGCTCACCCACCCCGGAGACCCCCCGACCGAACACTGAAGCTTTCTTT	18	-	-	TRBV18	TRBJ1-1
CASSLGQDYNSPLHF	TGTGCCAGCAGCTTAGGGCAGGACTATAATTCACCCCTCCACTTT	15	-	-	TRBV13	TRBJ1-6
CAWRTSGTDTQYF	TGTGCCTGGAGGACTAGCGGCACAGATACGCAGTATTTT	13	TRBD2	few	TRBV30	TRBJ2-3
CASSQARLAGGSEQFF	TGTGCCAGCAGCCAAGCCCGACTAGCGGGGGGGAGTGAGCAGTTCTTC	16	TRBD2	-	TRBV4-2	TRBJ2-1